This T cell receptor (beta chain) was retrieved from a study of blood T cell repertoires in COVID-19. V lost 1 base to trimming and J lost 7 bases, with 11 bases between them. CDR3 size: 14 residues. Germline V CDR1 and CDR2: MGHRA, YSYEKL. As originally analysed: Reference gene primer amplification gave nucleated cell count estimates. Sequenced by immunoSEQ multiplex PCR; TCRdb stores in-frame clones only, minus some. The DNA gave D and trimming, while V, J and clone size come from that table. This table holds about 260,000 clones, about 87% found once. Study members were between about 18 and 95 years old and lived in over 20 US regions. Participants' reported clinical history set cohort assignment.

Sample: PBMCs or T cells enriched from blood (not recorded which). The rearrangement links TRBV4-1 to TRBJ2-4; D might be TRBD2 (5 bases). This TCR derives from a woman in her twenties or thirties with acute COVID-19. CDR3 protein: CASSQGEGRNIQYF. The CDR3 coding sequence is TGCGCCAGCAGCCAAGGTGAGGGTAGGAACATTCAGTACTTC.